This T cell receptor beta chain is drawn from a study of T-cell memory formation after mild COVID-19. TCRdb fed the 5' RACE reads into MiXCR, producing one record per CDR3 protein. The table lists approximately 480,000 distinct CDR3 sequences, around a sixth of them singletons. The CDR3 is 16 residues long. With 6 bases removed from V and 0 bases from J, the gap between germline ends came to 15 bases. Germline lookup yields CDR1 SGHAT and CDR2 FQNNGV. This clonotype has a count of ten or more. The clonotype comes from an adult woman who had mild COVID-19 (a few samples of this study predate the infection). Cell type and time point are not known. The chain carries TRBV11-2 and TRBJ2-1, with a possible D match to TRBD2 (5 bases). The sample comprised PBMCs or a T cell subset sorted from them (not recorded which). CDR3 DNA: TGTGCCAGCAGTAGCTTAACGGGGAGCTCCTACAATGAGCAGTTCTTC. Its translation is CASSSLTGSSYNEQFF.